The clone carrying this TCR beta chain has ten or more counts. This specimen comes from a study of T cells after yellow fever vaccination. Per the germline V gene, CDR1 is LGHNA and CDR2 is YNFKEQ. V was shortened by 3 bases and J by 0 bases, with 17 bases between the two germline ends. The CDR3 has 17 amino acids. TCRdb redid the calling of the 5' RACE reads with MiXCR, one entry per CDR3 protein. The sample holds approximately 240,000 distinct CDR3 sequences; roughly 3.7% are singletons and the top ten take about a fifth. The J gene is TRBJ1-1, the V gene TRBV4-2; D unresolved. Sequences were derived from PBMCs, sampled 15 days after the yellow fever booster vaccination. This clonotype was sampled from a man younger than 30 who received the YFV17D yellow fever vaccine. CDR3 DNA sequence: TGTGCCAGCAGCCACCAACCTGTGGGAATTATGAACACTGAAGCTTTCTTT. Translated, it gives CASSHQPVGIMNTEAFF.